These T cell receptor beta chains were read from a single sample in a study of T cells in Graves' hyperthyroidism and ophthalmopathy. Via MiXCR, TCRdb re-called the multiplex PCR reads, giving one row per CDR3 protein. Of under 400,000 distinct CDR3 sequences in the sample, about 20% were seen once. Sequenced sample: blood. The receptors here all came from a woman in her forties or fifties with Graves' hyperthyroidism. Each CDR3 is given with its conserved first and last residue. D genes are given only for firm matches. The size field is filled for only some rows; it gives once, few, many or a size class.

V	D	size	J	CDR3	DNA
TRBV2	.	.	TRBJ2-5	CASNVRREETQYF	TGTGCCAGCAACGTTCGGAGGGAAGAGACCCAGTACTTC
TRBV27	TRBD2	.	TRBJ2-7	CASSPSTSGVPYEQYF	TGTGCCAGCAGTCCCTCGACTAGCGGGGTACCCTACGAGCAGTACTTC
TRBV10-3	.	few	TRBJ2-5	CAISDTGWQETQYF	TGTGCCATCAGTGATACAGGGTGGCAAGAGACCCAGTACTTC
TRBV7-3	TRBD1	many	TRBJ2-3	CASSSDTGVGDTQYF	TGTGCCAGCAGCAGCGACACAGGGGTCGGAGATACGCAGTATTTT
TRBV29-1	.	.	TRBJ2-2	CSVEDLGQTDTGELFF	TGCAGCGTTGAAGATTTAGGGCAGACTGACACCGGGGAGCTGTTTTTT
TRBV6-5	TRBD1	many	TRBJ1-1	CASSYSGGGVNTEAFF	TGTGCCAGCAGTTACTCAGGAGGGGGCGTGAACACTGAAGCTTTCTTT
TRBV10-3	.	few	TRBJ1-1	CAISESVSPEAFF	TGTGCCATCAGTGAGTCTGTCAGTCCTGAAGCTTTCTTT
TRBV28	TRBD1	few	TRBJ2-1	CASSLNWGTGISSYNEQFF	TGTGCCAGCAGTTTGAATTGGGGGACAGGAATTAGCTCCTACAATGAGCAGTTCTTC
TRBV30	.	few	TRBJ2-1	CAWSRGDNEQFF	TGTGCCTGGAGTAGGGGGGACAATGAGCAGTTCTTC
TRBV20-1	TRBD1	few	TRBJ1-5	CSARVGTGTSNQPQHF	TGCAGTGCTAGAGTAGGGACAGGTACTAGCAATCAGCCCCAGCATTTT
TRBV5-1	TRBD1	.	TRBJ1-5	CASSRTGGNQPQHF	TGCGCCAGCAGCCGGACAGGGGGCAATCAGCCCCAGCATTTT
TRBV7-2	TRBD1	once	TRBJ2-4	CASSLEQGVGIQYF	TGTGCCAGCAGCTTAGAACAGGGGGTGGGCATTCAGTACTTC
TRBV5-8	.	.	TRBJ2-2	CASREPWANTGELFF	TGTGCCAGCCGAGAGCCCTGGGCCAACACCGGGGAGCTGTTTTTT
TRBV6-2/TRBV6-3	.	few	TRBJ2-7	CASSYSGSSYEQYF	TGTGCCAGCAGTTATAGCGGAAGCTCCTACGAGCAGTACTTC
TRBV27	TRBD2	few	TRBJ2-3	CASSWGGLGGRDTQYF	TGTGCCAGCAGTTGGGGGGGGTTAGGAGGGAGAGATACGCAGTATTTT
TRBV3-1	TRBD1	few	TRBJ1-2	CASSQDLGGGRGYTF	TGTGCCAGCAGCCAAGATCTGGGAGGGGGCCGAGGCTACACCTTC
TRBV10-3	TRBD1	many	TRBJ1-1	CATYPGQLNTEAFF	TGTGCCACATACCCGGGACAGTTGAACACTGAAGCTTTCTTT
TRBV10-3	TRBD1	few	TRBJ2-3	CAISASLGTGFTDTQYF	TGTGCCATCAGTGCCTCTCTCGGGACAGGTTTCACAGATACGCAGTATTTT
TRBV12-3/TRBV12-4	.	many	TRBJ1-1	CASNHDTNTEAFF	TGTGCCAGCAACCACGACACGAACACTGAAGCTTTCTTT
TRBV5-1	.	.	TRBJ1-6	CASSPVGSGNNSPLHF	TGCGCCAGCAGCCCCGTTGGGTCAGGGAACAATTCACCCCTCCACTTT
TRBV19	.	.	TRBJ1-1	CASSTYLNTEAFF	TGTGCCAGTAGTACTTACTTGAACACTGAAGCTTTCTTT
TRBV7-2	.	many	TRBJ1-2	CASSLVGYGYTF	TGTGCCAGCAGCTTAGTTGGCTATGGCTACACCTTC
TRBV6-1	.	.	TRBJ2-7	CASSEGVAYEQYF	TGTGCCAGCAGTGAAGGGGTAGCCTACGAGCAGTACTTC
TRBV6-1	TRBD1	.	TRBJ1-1	CASGKGGNTEAFF	TGTGCCAGCGGGAAAGGGGGCAACACTGAAGCTTTCTTT
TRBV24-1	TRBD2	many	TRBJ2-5	CATSDYSGRARETQYF	TGTGCCACCAGTGACTACAGCGGGAGGGCCAGGGAGACCCAGTACTTC
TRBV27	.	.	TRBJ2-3	CASGESGGTDTQYF	TGTGCCAGCGGGGAGTCTGGTGGCACAGATACGCAGTATTTT
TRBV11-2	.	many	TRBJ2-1	CASSSGAGTHNEQFF	TGTGCCAGCAGCTCCGGAGCAGGGACTCACAATGAGCAGTTCTTC
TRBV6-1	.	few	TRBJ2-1	CATTPHRSQSSYNEQFF	TGTGCCACCACCCCCCATAGGAGTCAAAGCAGCTACAATGAGCAGTTCTTC
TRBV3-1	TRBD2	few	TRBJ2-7	CASRGAGGISYEQYF	TGTGCCAGCAGGGGAGCGGGAGGTATCTCCTACGAGCAGTACTTC
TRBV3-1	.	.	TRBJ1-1	CASSQAGRANTEAFF	TGTGCCAGCAGCCAAGCCGGCAGGGCCAACACTGAAGCTTTCTTT
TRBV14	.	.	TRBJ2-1	CASSQDLYSTYNEQFF	TGTGCCAGCAGCCAAGATCTGTACAGTACCTACAATGAGCAGTTCTTC
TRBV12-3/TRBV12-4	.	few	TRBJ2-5	CASSIGSTSEYF	TGTGCCAGCAGCATTGGGTCAACGTCGGAGTACTTC
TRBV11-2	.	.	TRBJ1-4	CASSLRRNEKLFF	TGTGCCAGCAGCTTACGGCGGAATGAAAAACTGTTTTTT
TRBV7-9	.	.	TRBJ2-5	CASSLITSETQYF	TGTGCCAGCAGCTTAATTACTAGTGAGACCCAGTACTTC
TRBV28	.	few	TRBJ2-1	CASRGALGPYNEQFF	TGTGCCAGCAGGGGTGCGTTGGGGCCCTACAATGAGCAGTTCTTC
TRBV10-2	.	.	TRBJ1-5	CASSSGANNQPQHF	TGCGCCAGCAGTTCCGGGGCCAACAATCAGCCCCAGCATTTT
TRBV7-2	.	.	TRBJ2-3	CASNQFADTQYF	TGTGCCAGCAACCAATTCGCAGATACGCAGTATTTT
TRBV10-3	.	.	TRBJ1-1	CAISQPGQNTEAFF	TGTGCCATCAGCCAACCGGGACAGAACACTGAAGCTTTCTTT
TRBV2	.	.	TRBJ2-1	CASRGPYNEQFF	TGTGCCAGCCGAGGACCCTACAATGAGCAGTTCTTC
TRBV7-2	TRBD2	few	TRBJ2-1	CASSSRTTRTSGHNEQFF	TGTGCCAGCAGTTCTCGGACCACGAGGACTAGCGGACACAATGAGCAGTTCTTC
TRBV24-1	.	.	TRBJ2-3	CATSETAGTRGTDTQYF	TGTGCCACCAGTGAGACAGCCGGGACCAGGGGCACAGATACGCAGTATTTT
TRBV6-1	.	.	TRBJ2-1	CASSEWGLQFF	TGTGCCAGCAGTGAATGGGGGCTACAGTTCTTC
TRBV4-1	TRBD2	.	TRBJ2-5	CASSQDGRGRETQYF	TGCGCCAGCAGCCAAGACGGGAGGGGTCGAGAGACCCAGTACTTC
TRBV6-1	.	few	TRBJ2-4	CASSEGGGGFGKNIQYF	TGTGCCAGCAGTGAAGGAGGAGGGGGCTTCGGCAAAAACATTCAGTACTTC
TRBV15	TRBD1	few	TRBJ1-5	CATSPTTGEGQPQHF	TGTGCCACCAGTCCCACCACAGGGGAAGGTCAGCCCCAGCATTTT
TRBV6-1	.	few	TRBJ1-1	CASSWGNSEAFF	TGTGCCAGCAGTTGGGGTAACAGTGAAGCTTTCTTT
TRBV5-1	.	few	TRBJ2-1	CASSLWSGDNEQFF	TGCGCCAGCAGCTTGTGGTCAGGAGACAATGAGCAGTTCTTC